This is a list of T cell receptor beta chains from one sample in a study of T cells after yellow fever vaccination. TCRdb re-called the 5' RACE reads through MiXCR, storing one row per CDR3 protein. The sample has a few hundred thousand distinct CDR3 sequences; over 15% are singletons. This material consisted of PBMCs, taken 15 days after the yellow fever booster vaccination. Every receptor here comes from a man aged 25 to 40 who received the YFV17D yellow fever vaccine. CDR3s include the opening cysteine and the closing phenylalanine or tryptophan. Fields, in order: clone size, D gene, J gene, CDR3 length, V gene, CDR3 DNA, CDR3 protein. D genes are given only for firm matches. Where a row states a size, it is once, few, many or the class of an expanded clone; other rows omit it.

>.|.|TRBJ2-1|11|TRBV7-9
TGTGCCAGCAGATACTACAATGAGCAGTTCTTC
CASRYYNEQFF
>.|TRBD2|TRBJ2-2|17|TRBV2
TGTGCCAGCAATGGAGGGACTAGCGGACCGAACACCGGGGAGCTGTTTTTT
CASNGGTSGPNTGELFF
>.|TRBD1|TRBJ2-5|15|TRBV7-9
TGTGCCAGCAGCTTAATGGCAGGGGGTGAAGAGACCCAGTACTTC
CASSLMAGGEETQYF
>many|.|TRBJ1-2|13|TRBV19
TGTGCCAGTAGACGAGGGACATTCTATGGCTACACCTTC
CASRRGTFYGYTF
>few|.|TRBJ2-1|13|TRBV28
TGTGCCACCAATAGAGGACGGTTCAATGAGCAGTTCTTC
CATNRGRFNEQFF
>.|TRBD2|TRBJ2-7|14|TRBV2
TGTGCCAGCAGATCCCATAGCGGGGGAGACGAGCAGTACTTC
CASRSHSGGDEQYF
>.|TRBD1|TRBJ2-2|15|TRBV20-1
TGCAGTGCTAGGCTCCCGGGACAGGGGTCCGGGGAGCTGTTTTTT
CSARLPGQGSGELFF
>.|.|TRBJ1-5|15|TRBV7-2
TGTGCCAGCAGCTTAGGCAGGGGCCCTCATCAGCCCCAGCATTTT
CASSLGRGPHQPQHF
>many|.|TRBJ1-1|17|TRBV20-1
TGCAGTGCTAGAGATCCCACCACCAGGGCCAGGAACACTGAAGCTTTCTTT
CSARDPTTRARNTEAFF
>few|TRBD2|TRBJ2-5|16|TRBV4-2
TGTGCCAGCAGCCAAGCTCTAGCGGGCACCCAAGAGACCCAGTACTTC
CASSQALAGTQETQYF
>.|.|TRBJ2-7|13|TRBV30
TGTGCCTGGAGTATGGGACCCCTGGAGGAGCAGTACTTC
CAWSMGPLEEQYF
>.|TRBD1|TRBJ2-1|18|TRBV7-2
TGTGCCAGCAGCCCCCGCGCCCCAGACAGGGGGTCGTACAATGAGCAGTTCTTC
CASSPRAPDRGSYNEQFF
>few|.|TRBJ1-2|14|TRBV5-4
TGTGCCAGCAGCTTGTTAGGGGCCGGATATGGCTACACCTTC
CASSLLGAGYGYTF
>few|.|TRBJ2-1|14|TRBV5-6
TGTGCCAGCAGCTTGGTTTTTGGATTAGGTGAGCAGTTCTTC
CASSLVFGLGEQFF
>.|.|TRBJ1-6|16|TRBV4-3
TGCGCCAGCAGCCAAGATGGTGAGGGGGGTGGTTCACCCCTCCACTTT
CASSQDGEGGGSPLHF
>.|.|TRBJ2-3|14|TRBV2
TGTGCCAGCAGTCCCGGGACGCACACAGATACGCAGTATTTT
CASSPGTHTDTQYF
>.|.|TRBJ2-3|14|TRBV6-4
TGTGCCAGCAGTGCGGGCAGTGGGGCAGATACGCAGTATTTT
CASSAGSGADTQYF
>few|.|TRBJ1-1|15|TRBV6-2/TRBV6-3
TGTGCCAGCAGTTACACCAATAGCGTCAGGGGTTCGGCTTTCTTT
CASSYTNSVRGSAFF
>few|.|TRBJ2-1|12|TRBV12-3/TRBV12-4
TGTGCCAGCAGTCCCTCTCGAGGAGAGCAGTTCTTC
CASSPSRGEQFF
>.|TRBD2|TRBJ2-7|18|TRBV6-2/TRBV6-3
TGTGCCAGCAGAGACGGACTAGCGGGCGGATCCAACGTCTACGAGCAGTACTTC
CASRDGLAGGSNVYEQYF
>few|TRBD1|TRBJ2-7|15|TRBV20-1
TGCAGTGCTCTCCCGTTGGGGACAGGGCTCAACGAGCAGTACTTC
CSALPLGTGLNEQYF
>.|.|TRBJ2-5|15|TRBV7-8
TGTGCCAGCAGCCTACCTAGGGGACTCCAAGAGACCCAGTACTTC
CASSLPRGLQETQYF
>few|TRBD2|TRBJ2-3|15|TRBV5-1
TGCGCCAGCAGCTTGTCGACTAGCCGCACAGATACGCAGTATTTT
CASSLSTSRTDTQYF
>.|.|TRBJ2-1|14|TRBV6-1
TGTGCCAGCACCCCCCGGGAGTTTGGGAATGAGCAGTTCTTC
CASTPREFGNEQFF
>few|.|TRBJ2-1|17|TRBV12-3/TRBV12-4
TGTGCCAGCAGTTCACCCCTTGGGACTCTTCTCTACAATGAGCAGTTCTTC
CASSSPLGTLLYNEQFF
>few|.|TRBJ2-2|14|TRBV6-2/TRBV6-3
TGTGCCAGCAGTTACTCGGGCTTTACCGGGGAGCTGTTTTTT
CASSYSGFTGELFF
>few|TRBD1|TRBJ1-5|17|TRBV27
TGTGCCAGCAGTCGAGTACCAAAAACAGGGGGCAATCAGCCCCAGCATTTT
CASSRVPKTGGNQPQHF
>few|TRBD2|TRBJ2-5|15|TRBV7-2
TGTGCCAGCAGCCACATAGCGGGAGGGGGTGAGACCCAGTACTTC
CASSHIAGGGETQYF
>many|TRBD2|TRBJ2-1|16|TRBV7-2
TGTGCCAGCAGCTTAGGCGCCGGGACTAGCGGGGATGAGCAGTTCTTC
CASSLGAGTSGDEQFF
>few|.|TRBJ2-3|13|TRBV29-1
TGCAGCGTTGATGGGCGGGCCACAGATACGCAGTATTTT
CSVDGRATDTQYF
>.|.|TRBJ1-1|13|TRBV29-1
TGCAGCGTTGCGGGGTTCATGAACACTGAAGCTTTCTTT
CSVAGFMNTEAFF
>many|TRBD2|TRBJ2-3|13|TRBV12-3/TRBV12-4
TGTGCCAGCAGCCTCCGGGGGGCAGATACGCAGTATTTT
CASSLRGADTQYF
>few|.|TRBJ1-6|16|TRBV7-2
TGTGCCAGCAGCTTTCAGGCTAGCTCCTATAATTCACCCCTCCACTTT
CASSFQASSYNSPLHF
>.|.|TRBJ2-2|16|TRBV7-2
TGTGCCAGCAGCTTAGTGGTCACCCGGCGGGCCGGGGAGCTGTTTTTT
CASSLVVTRRAGELFF
>.|.|TRBJ2-7|15|TRBV9
TGTGCCAGCAGCGAGACCTCTCAGGGGTCCTACGAGCAGTACTTC
CASSETSQGSYEQYF
>.|.|TRBJ2-7|15|TRBV5-6
TGTGCCAGCAGCCTCAGCCCCTCCGCCTCCTACGAGCAGTACTTC
CASSLSPSASYEQYF
>.|TRBD2|TRBJ2-7|15|TRBV10-2
TGCGCCAGCACTGGTGGAACTAGCGGGACCTACGAGCAGTACTTC
CASTGGTSGTYEQYF